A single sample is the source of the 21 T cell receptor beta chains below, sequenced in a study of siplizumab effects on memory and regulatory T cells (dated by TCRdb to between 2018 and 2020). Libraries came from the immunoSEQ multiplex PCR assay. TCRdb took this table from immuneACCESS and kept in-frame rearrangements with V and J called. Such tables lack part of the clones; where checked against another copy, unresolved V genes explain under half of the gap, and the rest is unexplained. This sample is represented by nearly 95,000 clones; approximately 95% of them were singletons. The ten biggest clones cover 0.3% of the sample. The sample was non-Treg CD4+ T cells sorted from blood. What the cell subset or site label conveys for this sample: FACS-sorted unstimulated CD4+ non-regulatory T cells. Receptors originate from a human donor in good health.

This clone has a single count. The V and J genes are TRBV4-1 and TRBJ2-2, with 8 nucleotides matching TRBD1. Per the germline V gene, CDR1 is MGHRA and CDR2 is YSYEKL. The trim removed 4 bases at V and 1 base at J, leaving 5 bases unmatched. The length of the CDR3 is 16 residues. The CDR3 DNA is TGCGCCAGCAGCCGTAGAGGGACAGGGAACACCGGGGAGCTGTTTTTT. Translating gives CASSRRGTGNTGELFF.

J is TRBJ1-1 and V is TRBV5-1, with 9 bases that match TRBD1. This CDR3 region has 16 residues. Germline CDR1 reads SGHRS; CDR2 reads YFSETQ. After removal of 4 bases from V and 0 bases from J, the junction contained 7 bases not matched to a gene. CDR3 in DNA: TGCGCCAGCAGCCCGACAGGGGGTCCCATGAACACTGAAGCTTTCTTT. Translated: CASSPTGGPMNTEAFF.

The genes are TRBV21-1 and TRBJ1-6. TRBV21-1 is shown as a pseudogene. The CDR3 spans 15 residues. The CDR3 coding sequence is TGTGCCAGCAGCAAACTAGAGGGTATGAATTCACCCCTCCACTTT. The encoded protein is CASSKLEGMNSPLHF.

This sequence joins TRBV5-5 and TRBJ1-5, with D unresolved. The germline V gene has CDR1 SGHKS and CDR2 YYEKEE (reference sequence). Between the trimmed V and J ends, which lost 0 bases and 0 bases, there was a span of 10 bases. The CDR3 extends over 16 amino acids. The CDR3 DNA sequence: TGTGCCAGCAGCTTGGAATTTGGTTCTAGCAATCAGCCCCAGCATTTT. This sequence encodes CASSLEFGSSNQPQHF.

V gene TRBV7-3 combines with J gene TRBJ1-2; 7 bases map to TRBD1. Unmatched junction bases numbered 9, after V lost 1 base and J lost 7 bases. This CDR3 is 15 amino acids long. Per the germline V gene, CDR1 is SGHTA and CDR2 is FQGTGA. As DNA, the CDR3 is TGTGCCAGCAGCTTAAGCAGACAGGGAGGGGTTGGCTACACCTTC. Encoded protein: CASSLSRQGGVGYTF.

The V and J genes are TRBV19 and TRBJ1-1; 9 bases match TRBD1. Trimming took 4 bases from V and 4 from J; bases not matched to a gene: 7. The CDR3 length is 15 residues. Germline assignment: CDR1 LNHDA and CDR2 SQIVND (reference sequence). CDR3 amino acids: CASSTGQGIGTEAFF. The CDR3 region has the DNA TGTGCCAGTAGTACCGGACAGGGGATCGGCACTGAAGCTTTCTTT.

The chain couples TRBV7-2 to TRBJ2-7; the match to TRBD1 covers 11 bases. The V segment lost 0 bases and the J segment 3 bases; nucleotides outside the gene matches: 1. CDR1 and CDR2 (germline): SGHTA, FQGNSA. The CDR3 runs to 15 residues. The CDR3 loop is CASSLAGQGVYEQYF. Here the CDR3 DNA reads TGTGCCAGCAGCTTAGCGGGACAGGGGGTCTACGAGCAGTACTTC.

CDR3 in DNA: TGTGCATCCATGCCAGGGTTTCCCTACGAGCAGTACTTC. It translates to CASMPGFPYEQYF. V is TRBV10-3 and J is TRBJ2-7, with D perhaps TRBD1 (5 bases). This CDR3 contains 13 residues. Germline V lookup: CDR1 ENHRY, CDR2 SYGVKD.

CDR3 protein: CAISGLAGNYGYTF. DNA of the CDR3: TGTGCCATCAGTGGTTTGGCAGGCAACTATGGCTACACCTTC. The chain employs TRBV10-3 and TRBJ1-2; D remains ambiguous. This CDR3 is 14 amino acids long. The germline V gene has CDR1 ENHRY and CDR2 SYGVKD. V was clipped by 4 bases and J by 2 bases, with 11 bases between them.

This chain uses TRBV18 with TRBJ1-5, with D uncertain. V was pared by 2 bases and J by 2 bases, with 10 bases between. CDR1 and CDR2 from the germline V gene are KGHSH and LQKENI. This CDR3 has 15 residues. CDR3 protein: CASSPVELRNQPQHF. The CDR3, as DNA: TGTGCCAGCTCACCAGTAGAGCTCCGCAATCAGCCCCAGCATTTT. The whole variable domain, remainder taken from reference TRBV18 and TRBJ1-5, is NAGVMQNPRHLVRRRGQEARLRCSPMKGHSHVYWYRQLPEEGLKFMVYLQKENIIDESGMPKERFSAEFPKEGPSILRIQQVVRGDSAAYFCASSPVELRNQPQHFGDGTRLSIL.

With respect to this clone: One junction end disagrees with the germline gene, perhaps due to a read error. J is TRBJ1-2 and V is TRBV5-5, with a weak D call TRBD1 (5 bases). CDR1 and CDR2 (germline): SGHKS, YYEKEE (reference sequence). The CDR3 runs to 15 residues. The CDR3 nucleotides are TGTGCCAGCAGCTTGGAGGTGGCGCAGGGTCCCAAGAACCTCTTC. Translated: CASSLEVAQGPKNLF. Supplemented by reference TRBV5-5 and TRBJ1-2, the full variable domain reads DAGVTQSPTHLIKTRGQQVTLRCSPISGHKSVSWYQQVLGQGPQFIFQYYEKEERGRGNFPDRFSARQFPNYSSELNVNALLLGDSALYLCASSLEVAQGPKNLFGSGTRLTVV.

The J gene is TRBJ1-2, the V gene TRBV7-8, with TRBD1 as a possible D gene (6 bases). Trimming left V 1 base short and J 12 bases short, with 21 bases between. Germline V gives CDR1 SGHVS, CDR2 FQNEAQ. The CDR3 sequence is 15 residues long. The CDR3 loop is CASSLEVSGGPTHTF. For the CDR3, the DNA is TGTGCCAGCAGCTTAGAGGTTAGCGGGGGGCCGACTCACACCTTC. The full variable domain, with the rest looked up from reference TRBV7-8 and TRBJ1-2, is GAGVSQSPRYKVAKRGQDVALRCDPISGHVSLFWYQQALGQGPEFLTYFQNEAQLDKSGLPSDRFFAERPEGSVSTLKIQRTQQEDSAVYLCASSLEVSGGPTHTFGSGTRLTVV.

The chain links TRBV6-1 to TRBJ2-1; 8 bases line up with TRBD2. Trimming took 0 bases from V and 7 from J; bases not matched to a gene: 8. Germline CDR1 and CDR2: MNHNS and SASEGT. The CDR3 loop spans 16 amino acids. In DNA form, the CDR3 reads TGTGCCAGCAGTGAAGCGGAGCGGGGGATTGAAAATGAGCAGTTCTTC. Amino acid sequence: CASSEAERGIENEQFF.

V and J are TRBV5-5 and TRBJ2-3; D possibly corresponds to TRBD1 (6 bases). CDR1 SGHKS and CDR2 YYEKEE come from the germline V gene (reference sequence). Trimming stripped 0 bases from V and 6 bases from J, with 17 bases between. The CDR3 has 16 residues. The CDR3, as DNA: TGTGCCAGCAGCTTGGGTTTGGCAGGGGTGGAGGATACGCAGTATTTT. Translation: CASSLGLAGVEDTQYF.

This CDR3 reads CASRIINEQFF. CDR3 in DNA: TGTGCCAGCAGGATCATTAATGAGCAGTTCTTC. The chain employs TRBV6-5 and TRBJ2-1, with D uncertain. CDR1 and CDR2 from the germline V gene are MNHEY and SVGAGI. CDR3 length: 11 amino acids. V dropped 6 bases and J dropped 7 bases, with 7 bases sitting between them.

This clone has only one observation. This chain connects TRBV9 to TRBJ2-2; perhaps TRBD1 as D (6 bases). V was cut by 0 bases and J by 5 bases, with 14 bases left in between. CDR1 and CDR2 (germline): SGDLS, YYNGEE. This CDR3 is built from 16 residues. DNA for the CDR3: TGTGCCAGCAGCGTAGGACAGGCTATTTCAACCGGGGAGCTGTTTTTT. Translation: CASSVGQAISTGELFF.

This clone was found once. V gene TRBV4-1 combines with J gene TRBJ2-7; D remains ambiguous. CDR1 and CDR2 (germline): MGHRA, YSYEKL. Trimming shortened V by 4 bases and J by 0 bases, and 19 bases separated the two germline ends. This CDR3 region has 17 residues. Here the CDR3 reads CASSPETSPRSSYEQYF. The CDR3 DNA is TGCGCCAGCAGCCCAGAAACCTCGCCCCGGAGCTCCTACGAGCAGTACTTC.

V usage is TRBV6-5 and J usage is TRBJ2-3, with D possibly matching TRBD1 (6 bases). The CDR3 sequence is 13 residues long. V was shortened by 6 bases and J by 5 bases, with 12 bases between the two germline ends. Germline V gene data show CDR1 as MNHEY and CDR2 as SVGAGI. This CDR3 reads CASSQGGVDTQYF. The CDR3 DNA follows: TGTGCCAGCAGCCAAGGGGGAGTAGATACGCAGTATTTT.

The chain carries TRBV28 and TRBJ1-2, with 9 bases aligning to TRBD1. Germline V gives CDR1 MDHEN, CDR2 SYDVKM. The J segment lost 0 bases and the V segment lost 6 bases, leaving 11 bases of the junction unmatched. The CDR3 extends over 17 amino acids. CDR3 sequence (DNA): TGTGCCAGCAGGGGGAAATCGGACAGGGGCCCTAACTATGGCTACACCTTC. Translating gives CASRGKSDRGPNYGYTF.

CDR3 in DNA: TGTGCCAGCAGCGTGACAGTTGGAAACACCATATATTTT. Translation gives CASSVTVGNTIYF. This sequence joins TRBV9 and TRBJ1-3; D possibly corresponds to TRBD1 (5 bases). This CDR3 region has 13 residues. Trimming took off 2 bases at V and 3 bases at J, with 6 bases between the two ends. The V gene's germline CDR1 is SGDLS and CDR2 YYNGEE. The full variable domain, completed using reference TRBV9 and TRBJ1-3, is DSGVTQTPKHLITATGQRVTLRCSPRSGDLSVYWYQQSLDQGLQFLIQYYNGEERAKGNILERFSAQQFPDLHSELNLSSLELGDSALYFCASSVTVGNTIYFGEGSWLTVV.

CDR3 sequence: CASSQTRGGGVNIQYF. For the CDR3, the DNA is TGCGCCAGCAGCCAGACTCGGGGCGGGGGGGTAAACATTCAGTACTTC. The chain combines TRBV4-1 with TRBJ2-4; 9 bases are shared with TRBD2. The CDR3 totals 16 residues. J was trimmed by 6 bases and V by 3 bases; bases with no gene match: 9. Germline loops: CDR1 MGHRA, CDR2 YSYEKL.